Listed below are T cell receptor beta chains from one sample, sequenced in a study of early T cells in non-severe SARS-CoV-2 infection. TCRdb re-analysed the 5' RACE reads in MiXCR, keeping a single row per CDR3 protein. The top ten clones hold about 13% of a sample with roughly 34,000 distinct CDR3 sequences, 7% to 7.5% of them seen once. Sample: whole blood, taken at baseline. The receptors originated from an adult who was a healthcare worker with PCR-confirmed SARS-CoV-2 infection or an uninfected control (not recorded which). Both conserved end residues are part of each CDR3. A D gene is named only where the DNA matches it firmly. The size entry is marked missing in some rows and otherwise reads once, few, many or a size class.

>medium-sized|TRBV4-3|TRBJ2-1|TRBD2
CASSQEAGGRVYNEQFF
TGCGCCAGCAGCCAAGAAGCGGGCGGGAGGGTCTACAATGAGCAGTTCTTC
>many|TRBV9|TRBJ2-4|.
CASSVDNRNIQYF
TGTGCCAGCAGCGTAGACAATAGAAACATTCAGTACTTC
>many|TRBV2|TRBJ2-3|.
CASSEFLHTDTQYF
TGTGCCAGCAGTGAATTCCTTCACACAGATACGCAGTATTTT
>many|TRBV4-3|TRBJ1-2|.
CASSQELRAGYTF
TGCGCCAGCAGCCAAGAGTTGCGTGCTGGCTACACCTTC
>many|TRBV20-1|TRBJ2-2|.
CSARDRTEAGELFF
TGCAGTGCTAGAGATCGGACGGAAGCCGGGGAGCTGTTTTTT
>few|TRBV20-1|TRBJ2-7|TRBD1
CSASGDRSSYEQYF
TGCAGTGCTTCAGGGGACAGGAGCTCCTACGAGCAGTACTTC
>many|TRBV7-9|TRBJ2-1|.
CASSLRLGTYNEQFF
TGTGCCAGCAGCTTAAGACTGGGAACCTACAATGAGCAGTTCTTC
>many|TRBV29-1|TRBJ2-5|.
CSVDRKIGETQYF
TGCAGCGTTGACAGGAAAATTGGGGAGACCCAGTACTTC
>.|TRBV29-1|TRBJ2-4|TRBD2
CSVELAGGRDIQYF
TGCAGCGTGGAACTAGCGGGAGGGCGTGACATTCAGTACTTC
>many|TRBV4-3|TRBJ2-2|TRBD2
CASSQVLAGGLGFGELFF
TGCGCCAGCAGCCAAGTTCTAGCGGGAGGGCTTGGCTTCGGGGAGCTGTTTTTT
>.|TRBV7-8|TRBJ2-1|.
CASSLSLEQFF
TGTGCCAGCAGCTTAAGTCTGGAGCAGTTCTTC
>few|TRBV6-5|TRBJ2-1|.
CASSYPGIDEQFF
TGTGCCAGCAGTTACCCGGGGATCGATGAGCAGTTCTTC
>.|TRBV13|TRBJ2-7|TRBD2
CASSLEASGRRFEQYF
TGTGCCAGCAGCTTAGAGGCTAGCGGGAGGAGGTTTGAGCAGTACTTC
>many|TRBV4-1|TRBJ1-1|.
CASKWEGYTEAFF
TGCGCCAGCAAGTGGGAGGGGTACACTGAAGCTTTCTTT
>.|TRBV12-3/TRBV12-4|TRBJ1-1|TRBD1
CASRLQGENTEAFF
TGTGCCAGCCGCCTGCAGGGGGAGAACACTGAAGCTTTCTTT
>few|TRBV14|TRBJ2-5|TRBD2
CASSLLAGVMKTQYF
TGTGCCAGCAGCCTACTAGCGGGAGTGATGAAGACCCAGTACTTC
>many|TRBV4-1|TRBJ2-2|.
CASSQVPGGQDTGELFF
TGCGCCAGCAGCCAAGTTCCAGGAGGGCAGGACACCGGGGAGCTGTTTTTT
>many|TRBV7-3|TRBJ2-1|TRBD2
CASSVGLAGYNEQFF
TGTGCCAGCAGCGTGGGACTAGCGGGCTACAATGAGCAGTTCTTC
>many|TRBV6-1|TRBJ2-4|TRBD1
CASSEALGQGVNIQYF
TGTGCCAGCAGTGAAGCGCTCGGACAGGGGGTGAACATTCAGTACTTC
>.|TRBV7-2|TRBJ2-5|TRBD2
CASGLAGETQYF
TGTGCCAGCGGACTAGCGGGAGAGACCCAGTACTTC
>few|TRBV11-3|TRBJ2-7|.
CASSPPDRSDEQYF
TGTGCCAGCAGCCCCCCCGACAGGTCGGACGAGCAGTACTTC
>.|TRBV9|TRBJ1-6|TRBD1
CASSGERDRELNSPLHF
TGTGCCAGCAGCGGAGAGCGGGACAGAGAGTTAAATTCACCCCTCCACTTT
>many|TRBV5-4|TRBJ1-6|.
CASSWGGSPLHF
TGTGCCAGCAGCTGGGGAGGTTCACCCCTCCACTTT
>.|TRBV7-9|TRBJ1-1|.
CASSLVPGERSTEAFF
TGTGCCAGCAGCTTAGTCCCGGGGGAAAGATCAACTGAAGCTTTCTTT
>few|TRBV7-9|TRBJ1-1|.
CASSLADGQNTEAFF
TGTGCCAGCAGCTTAGCCGACGGACAGAACACTGAAGCTTTCTTT
>few|TRBV10-3|TRBJ2-1|TRBD2
CAISARLAENSNEQFF
TGTGCCATCAGTGCTAGACTAGCGGAAAATTCTAATGAGCAGTTCTTC
>.|TRBV29-1|TRBJ2-1|.
CSVKGVILDEQFF
TGCAGCGTGAAGGGGGTGATCCTCGATGAGCAGTTCTTC
>many|TRBV28|TRBJ2-7|.
CASRGGTYEQYF
TGTGCCAGCAGGGGCGGGACCTACGAGCAGTACTTC
>few|TRBV7-8|TRBJ2-1|.
CASSLGAALSTSYNEQFF
TGTGCCAGCAGCTTAGGGGCAGCACTAAGCACCTCCTACAATGAGCAGTTCTTC
>few|TRBV5-6|TRBJ1-6|.
CASSLLGVSPLHF
TGTGCCAGCAGCTTGTTAGGGGTTTCACCCCTCCACTTT
>many|TRBV29-1|TRBJ1-1|TRBD1
CSVEDANRGMNTEAFF
TGCAGCGTTGAAGATGCAAACAGGGGGATGAACACTGAAGCTTTCTTT